This TCR beta chain was identified in a study of cytomegalovirus exposure and HLA in healthy donors. The PCR used 60 Vbeta and 13 Jbeta primers. Some clones are missing from TCRdb's copy, which holds only in-frame ones; the method was immunoSEQ multiplex PCR. The sample's table shows 60,000 to 100,000 clones. The receptor was derived from a man aged 25 to 45 in good health and CMV-seronegative. Sequencing used PBMCs.

In DNA, the CDR3 is TGTGCCAGCAGCAGGGGGCTGGGCTCAAGGAGGTACACTGAAGCTTTCTTT. Its protein product is CASSRGLGSRRYTEAFF. The gene calls are TRBV5-8 and TRBJ1-1; TRBD1 agrees at 7 bases. From germline, CDR1 is SGHTS and CDR2 YDEGEE. J lost 3 bases, V lost 4 bases, and 15 bases had no gene match. This CDR3 spans 17 amino acids.